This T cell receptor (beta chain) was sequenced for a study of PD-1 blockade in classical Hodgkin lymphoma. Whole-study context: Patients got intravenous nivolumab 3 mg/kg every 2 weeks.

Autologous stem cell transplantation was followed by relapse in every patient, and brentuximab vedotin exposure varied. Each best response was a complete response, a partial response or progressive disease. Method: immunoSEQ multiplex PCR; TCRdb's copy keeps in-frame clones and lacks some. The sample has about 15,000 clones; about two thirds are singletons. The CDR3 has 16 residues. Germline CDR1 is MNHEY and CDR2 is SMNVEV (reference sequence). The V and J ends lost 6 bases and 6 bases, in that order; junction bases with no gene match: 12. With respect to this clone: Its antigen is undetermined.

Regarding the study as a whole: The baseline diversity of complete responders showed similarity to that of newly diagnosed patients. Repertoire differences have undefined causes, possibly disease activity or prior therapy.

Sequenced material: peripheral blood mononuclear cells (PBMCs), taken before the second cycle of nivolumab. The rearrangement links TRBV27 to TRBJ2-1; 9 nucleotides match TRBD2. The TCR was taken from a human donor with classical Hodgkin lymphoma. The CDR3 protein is CASRFAPGLAPNEQFF. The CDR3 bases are TGTGCCAGCAGATTCGCCCCGGGACTAGCCCCCAATGAGCAGTTCTTC.